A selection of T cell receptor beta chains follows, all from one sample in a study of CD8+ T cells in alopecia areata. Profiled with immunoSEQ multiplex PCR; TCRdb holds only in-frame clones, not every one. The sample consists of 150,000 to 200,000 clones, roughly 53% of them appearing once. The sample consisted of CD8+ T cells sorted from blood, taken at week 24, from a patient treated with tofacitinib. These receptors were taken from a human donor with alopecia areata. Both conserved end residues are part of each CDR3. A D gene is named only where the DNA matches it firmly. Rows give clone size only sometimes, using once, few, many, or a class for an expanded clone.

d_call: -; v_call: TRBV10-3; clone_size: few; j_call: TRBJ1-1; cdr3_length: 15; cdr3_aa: CAISESIGVNTEAFF; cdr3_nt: TGTGCCATCAGTGAGTCGATCGGTGTGAACACTGAAGCTTTCTTT
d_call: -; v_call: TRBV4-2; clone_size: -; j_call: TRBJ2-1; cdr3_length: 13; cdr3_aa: CASSIGTLNEQFF; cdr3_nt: TGTGCCAGCAGCATCGGGACACTCAATGAGCAGTTCTTC
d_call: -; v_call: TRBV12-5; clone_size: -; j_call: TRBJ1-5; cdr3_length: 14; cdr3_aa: CASGLVLGDQPQHF; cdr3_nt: TGTGCTAGTGGTTTGGTACTAGGGGATCAGCCCCAGCATTTT
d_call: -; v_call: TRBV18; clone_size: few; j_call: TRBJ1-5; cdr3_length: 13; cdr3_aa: CASSPGINQPQHF; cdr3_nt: TGTGCCAGCTCACCAGGGATAAATCAGCCCCAGCATTTT
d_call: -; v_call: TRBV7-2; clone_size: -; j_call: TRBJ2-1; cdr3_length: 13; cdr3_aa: CASSLFSYNEQFF; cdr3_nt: TGTGCCAGCAGCTTATTTAGTTACAATGAGCAGTTCTTC
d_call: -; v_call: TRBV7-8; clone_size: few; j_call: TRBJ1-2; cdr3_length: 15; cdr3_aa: CASSLDLRTNYGYTF; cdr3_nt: TGTGCCAGCAGCTTGGACCTTAGAACTAACTATGGCTACACCTTC
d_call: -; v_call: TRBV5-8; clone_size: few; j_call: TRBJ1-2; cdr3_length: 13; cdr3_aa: CASSLVLTEGYTF; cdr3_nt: TGTGCCAGCAGCTTGGTCCTGACGGAAGGCTACACCTTC
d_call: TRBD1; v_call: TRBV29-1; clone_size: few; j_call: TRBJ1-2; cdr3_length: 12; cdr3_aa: CSVARGPDGYTF; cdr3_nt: TGCAGCGTTGCCAGGGGGCCGGATGGCTACACCTTC
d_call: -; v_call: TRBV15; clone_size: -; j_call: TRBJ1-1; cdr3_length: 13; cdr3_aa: CATTGGLNTEAFF; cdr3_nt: TGTGCCACCACGGGTGGTTTGAACACTGAAGCTTTCTTT
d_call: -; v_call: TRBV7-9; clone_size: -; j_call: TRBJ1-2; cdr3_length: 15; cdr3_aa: CASSLAGDKNYGYTF; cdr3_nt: TGTGCCAGCAGCTTAGCAGGGGATAAGAACTATGGCTACACCTTC
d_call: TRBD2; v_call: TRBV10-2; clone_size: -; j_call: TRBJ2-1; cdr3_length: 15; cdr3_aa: CASSESGGGAGEQFF; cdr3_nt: TGCGCCAGCAGTGAGTCTGGCGGGGGGGCCGGAGAGCAGTTCTTC
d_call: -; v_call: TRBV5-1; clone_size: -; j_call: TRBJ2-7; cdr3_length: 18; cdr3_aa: CASSPRPPRESQLYEQYF; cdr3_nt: TGCGCCAGCAGCCCCCGGCCCCCCAGGGAGTCCCAATTATACGAGCAGTACTTC
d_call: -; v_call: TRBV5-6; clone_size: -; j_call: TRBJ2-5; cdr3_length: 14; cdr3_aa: CASSLSGGWETQYF; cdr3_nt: TGTGCCAGCAGCTTGTCTGGGGGTTGGGAGACCCAGTACTTC
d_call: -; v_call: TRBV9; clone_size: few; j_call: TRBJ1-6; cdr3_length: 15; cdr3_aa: CASSPETGIGSPLHF; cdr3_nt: TGTGCCAGCAGCCCCGAAACAGGGATCGGTTCACCCCTCCACTTT
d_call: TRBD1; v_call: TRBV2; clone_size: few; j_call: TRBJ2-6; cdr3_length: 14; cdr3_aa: CAQTGDPLANVLTF; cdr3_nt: TGTGCCCAGACAGGGGATCCTTTGGCCAACGTCCTGACTTTC
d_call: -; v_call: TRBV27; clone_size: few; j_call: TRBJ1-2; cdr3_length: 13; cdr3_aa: CASSSGPAGGYTF; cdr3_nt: TGTGCCAGCAGTTCGGGACCGGCGGGGGGCTACACCTTC
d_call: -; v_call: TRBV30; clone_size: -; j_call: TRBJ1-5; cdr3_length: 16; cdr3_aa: CAWSHLKGIRGQPQHF; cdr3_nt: TGTGCCTGGAGCCACTTAAAGGGGATCCGGGGTCAGCCCCAGCATTTT
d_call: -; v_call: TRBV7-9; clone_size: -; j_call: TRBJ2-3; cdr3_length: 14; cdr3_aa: CASRWASSTDTQYF; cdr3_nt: TGTGCCAGCAGATGGGCCTCTAGCACAGATACGCAGTATTTT
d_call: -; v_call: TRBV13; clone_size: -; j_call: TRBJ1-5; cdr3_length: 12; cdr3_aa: CASSLNLEPQHF; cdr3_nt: TGTGCCAGCAGCTTAAATCTGGAGCCCCAGCATTTT
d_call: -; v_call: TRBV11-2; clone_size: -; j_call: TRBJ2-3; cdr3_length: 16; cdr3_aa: CASSLAAEISTDTQYF; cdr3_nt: TGTGCCAGCAGCTTGGCGGCGGAGATTAGCACAGATACGCAGTATTTT
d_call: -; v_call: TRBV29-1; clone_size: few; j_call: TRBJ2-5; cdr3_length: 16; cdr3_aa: CSVEDPAGWYQETQYF; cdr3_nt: TGCAGCGTTGAAGACCCCGCGGGGTGGTACCAAGAGACCCAGTACTTC
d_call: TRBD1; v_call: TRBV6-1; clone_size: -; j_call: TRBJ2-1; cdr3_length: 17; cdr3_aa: CASSGPDRAPNYNEQFF; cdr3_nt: TGTGCCAGCAGTGGACCGGACAGGGCCCCAAACTACAATGAGCAGTTCTTC
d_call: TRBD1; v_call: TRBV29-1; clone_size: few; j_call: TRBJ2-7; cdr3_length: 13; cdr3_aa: CSVTGTGGYEQYF; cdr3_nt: TGCAGCGTCACCGGGACAGGGGGCTACGAGCAGTACTTC
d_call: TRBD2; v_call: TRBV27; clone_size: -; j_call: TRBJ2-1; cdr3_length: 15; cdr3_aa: CASDGPSGLYNEQFF; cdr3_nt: TGTGCCAGCGATGGCCCTAGCGGCTTGTACAATGAGCAGTTCTTC
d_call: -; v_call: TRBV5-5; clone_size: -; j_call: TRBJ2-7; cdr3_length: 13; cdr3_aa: CASSLRWTYEQYF; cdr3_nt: TGTGCCAGCAGCTTGCGATGGACCTACGAGCAGTACTTC
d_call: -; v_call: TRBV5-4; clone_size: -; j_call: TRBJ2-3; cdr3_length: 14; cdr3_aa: CASSFVQGPDTQYF; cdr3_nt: TGTGCCAGCAGCTTCGTTCAGGGCCCGGATACGCAGTATTTT
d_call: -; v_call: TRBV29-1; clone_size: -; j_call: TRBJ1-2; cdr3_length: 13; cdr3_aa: CSAPADTHYGYTF; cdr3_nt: TGCAGCGCCCCTGCTGATACGCATTATGGCTACACCTTC
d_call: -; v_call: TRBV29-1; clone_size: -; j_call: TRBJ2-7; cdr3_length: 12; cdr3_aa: CSVVRRGGEQYF; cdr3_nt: TGCAGCGTTGTGCGCAGGGGTGGCGAGCAGTACTTC
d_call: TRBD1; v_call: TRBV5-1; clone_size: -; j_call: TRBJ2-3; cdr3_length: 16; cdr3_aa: CASSGGTGSSSDTQYF; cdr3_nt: TGCGCCAGCAGCGGAGGGACAGGTAGTTCCTCAGATACGCAGTATTTT
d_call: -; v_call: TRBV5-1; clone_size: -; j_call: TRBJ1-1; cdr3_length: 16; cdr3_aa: CASRISALGENTEAFF; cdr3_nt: TGCGCCAGTCGTATTTCAGCGTTGGGGGAGAACACTGAAGCTTTCTTT
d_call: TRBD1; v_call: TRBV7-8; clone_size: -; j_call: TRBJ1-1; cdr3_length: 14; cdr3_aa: CASSGTAMNTEAFF; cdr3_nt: TGTGCCAGCAGCGGGACAGCGATGAACACTGAAGCTTTCTTT
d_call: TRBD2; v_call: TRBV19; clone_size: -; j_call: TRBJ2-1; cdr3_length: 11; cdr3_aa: CASSNLAGQFF; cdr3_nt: TGTGCCAGTAGCAATCTAGCGGGGCAGTTCTTC
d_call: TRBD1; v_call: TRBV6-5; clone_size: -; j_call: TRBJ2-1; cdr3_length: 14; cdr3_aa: CASSPGTENREQFF; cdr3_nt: TGTGCCAGCAGCCCCGGGACAGAAAATCGTGAGCAGTTCTTC
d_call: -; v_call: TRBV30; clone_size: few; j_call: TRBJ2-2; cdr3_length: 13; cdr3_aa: CAWSVQVSRELFF; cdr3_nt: TGTGCCTGGAGTGTACAGGTATCCCGGGAGCTGTTTTTT
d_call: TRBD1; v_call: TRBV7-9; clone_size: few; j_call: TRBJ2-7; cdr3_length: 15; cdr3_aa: CASSYGTGSTYEQYF; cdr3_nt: TGTGCCAGCAGCTACGGGACAGGCAGTACCTACGAGCAGTACTTC
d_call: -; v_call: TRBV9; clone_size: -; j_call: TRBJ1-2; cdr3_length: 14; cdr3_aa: CASSSNLDRYGYTF; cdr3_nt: TGTGCCAGCAGCTCCAACCTCGACAGATATGGCTACACCTTC
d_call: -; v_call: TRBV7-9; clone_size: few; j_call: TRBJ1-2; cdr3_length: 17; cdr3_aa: CASSSSYSTGEAGGYTF; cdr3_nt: TGTGCCAGCAGCTCAAGCTATTCCACCGGGGAGGCGGGTGGCTACACCTTC
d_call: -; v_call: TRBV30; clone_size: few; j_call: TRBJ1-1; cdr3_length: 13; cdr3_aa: CAWSRGPNTEAFF; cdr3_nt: TGTGCCTGGAGCCGCGGGCCGAACACTGAAGCTTTCTTT
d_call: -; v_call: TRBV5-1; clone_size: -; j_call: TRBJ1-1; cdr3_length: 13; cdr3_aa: CASSLGGNTEAFF; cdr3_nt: TGCGCCAGCAGCTTGGGTGGGAACACTGAAGCTTTCTTT
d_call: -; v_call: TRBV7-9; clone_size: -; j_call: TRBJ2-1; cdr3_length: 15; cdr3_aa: CASSPTGLPYNEQFF; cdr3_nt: TGTGCCAGCAGCCCCACAGGGCTACCCTACAATGAGCAGTTCTTC
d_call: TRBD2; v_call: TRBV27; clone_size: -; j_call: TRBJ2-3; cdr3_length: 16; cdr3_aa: CASSSAASGAGDTQYF; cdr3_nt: TGTGCCAGCAGTTCCGCGGCTAGCGGGGCGGGAGATACGCAGTATTTT
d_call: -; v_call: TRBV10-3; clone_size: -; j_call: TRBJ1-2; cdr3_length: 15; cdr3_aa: CAISDGQNDNYGYTF; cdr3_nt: TGTGCCATCAGTGATGGACAGAATGATAACTATGGCTACACCTTC
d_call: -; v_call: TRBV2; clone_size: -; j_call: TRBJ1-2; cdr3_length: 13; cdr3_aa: CASSGSLDYGYTF; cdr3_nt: TGTGCCAGCAGTGGCAGCTTGGACTATGGCTACACCTTC
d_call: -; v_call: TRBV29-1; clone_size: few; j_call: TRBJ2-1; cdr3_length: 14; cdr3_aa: CSVVGVTGSNEQFF; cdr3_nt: TGCAGCGTTGTGGGAGTTACGGGATCCAATGAGCAGTTCTTC
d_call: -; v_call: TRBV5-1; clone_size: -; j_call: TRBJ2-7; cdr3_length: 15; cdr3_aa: CASSLIGENGYEQYF; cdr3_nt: TGCGCCAGCAGCTTGATTGGGGAGAACGGTTACGAGCAGTACTTC
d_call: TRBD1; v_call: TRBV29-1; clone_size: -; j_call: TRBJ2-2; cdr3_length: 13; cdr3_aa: CSVTGTGAGELFF; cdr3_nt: TGCAGCGTTACCGGGACAGGGGCCGGGGAGCTGTTTTTT
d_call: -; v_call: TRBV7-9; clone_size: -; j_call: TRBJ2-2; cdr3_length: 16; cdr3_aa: CASSLVGRANTGELFF; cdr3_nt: TGTGCCAGCAGCTTAGTTGGCCGAGCGAACACCGGGGAGCTGTTTTTT
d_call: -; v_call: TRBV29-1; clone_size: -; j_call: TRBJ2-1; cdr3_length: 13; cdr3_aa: CSVAGPDSNEQFF; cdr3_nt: TGCAGCGTGGCGGGACCAGACTCCAATGAGCAGTTCTTC
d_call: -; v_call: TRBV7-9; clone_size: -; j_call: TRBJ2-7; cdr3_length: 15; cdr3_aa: CASTPREGENYEQYF; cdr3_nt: TGTGCCAGCACCCCCAGGGAAGGGGAAAATTACGAGCAGTACTTC
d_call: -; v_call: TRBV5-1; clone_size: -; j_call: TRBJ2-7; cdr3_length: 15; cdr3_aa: CASSATSIWSYEQYF; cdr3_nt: TGCGCCAGCAGCGCCACTAGTATTTGGTCCTACGAGCAGTACTTC
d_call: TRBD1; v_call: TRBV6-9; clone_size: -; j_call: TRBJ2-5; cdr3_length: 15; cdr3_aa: CASAIRTGLLETQYF; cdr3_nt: TGTGCCAGCGCGATAAGGACAGGACTTCTGGAGACCCAGTACTTC
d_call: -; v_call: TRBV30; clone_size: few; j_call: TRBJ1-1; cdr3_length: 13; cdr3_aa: CAWSLRVGTEAFF; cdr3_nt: TGTGCCTGGAGTCTCAGGGTTGGTACTGAAGCTTTCTTT
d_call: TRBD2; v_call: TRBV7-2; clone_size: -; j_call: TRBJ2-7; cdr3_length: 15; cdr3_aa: CASSLGTSGGYEQYF; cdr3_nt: TGTGCCAGCAGCTTAGGGACTAGCGGGGGTTACGAGCAGTACTTC